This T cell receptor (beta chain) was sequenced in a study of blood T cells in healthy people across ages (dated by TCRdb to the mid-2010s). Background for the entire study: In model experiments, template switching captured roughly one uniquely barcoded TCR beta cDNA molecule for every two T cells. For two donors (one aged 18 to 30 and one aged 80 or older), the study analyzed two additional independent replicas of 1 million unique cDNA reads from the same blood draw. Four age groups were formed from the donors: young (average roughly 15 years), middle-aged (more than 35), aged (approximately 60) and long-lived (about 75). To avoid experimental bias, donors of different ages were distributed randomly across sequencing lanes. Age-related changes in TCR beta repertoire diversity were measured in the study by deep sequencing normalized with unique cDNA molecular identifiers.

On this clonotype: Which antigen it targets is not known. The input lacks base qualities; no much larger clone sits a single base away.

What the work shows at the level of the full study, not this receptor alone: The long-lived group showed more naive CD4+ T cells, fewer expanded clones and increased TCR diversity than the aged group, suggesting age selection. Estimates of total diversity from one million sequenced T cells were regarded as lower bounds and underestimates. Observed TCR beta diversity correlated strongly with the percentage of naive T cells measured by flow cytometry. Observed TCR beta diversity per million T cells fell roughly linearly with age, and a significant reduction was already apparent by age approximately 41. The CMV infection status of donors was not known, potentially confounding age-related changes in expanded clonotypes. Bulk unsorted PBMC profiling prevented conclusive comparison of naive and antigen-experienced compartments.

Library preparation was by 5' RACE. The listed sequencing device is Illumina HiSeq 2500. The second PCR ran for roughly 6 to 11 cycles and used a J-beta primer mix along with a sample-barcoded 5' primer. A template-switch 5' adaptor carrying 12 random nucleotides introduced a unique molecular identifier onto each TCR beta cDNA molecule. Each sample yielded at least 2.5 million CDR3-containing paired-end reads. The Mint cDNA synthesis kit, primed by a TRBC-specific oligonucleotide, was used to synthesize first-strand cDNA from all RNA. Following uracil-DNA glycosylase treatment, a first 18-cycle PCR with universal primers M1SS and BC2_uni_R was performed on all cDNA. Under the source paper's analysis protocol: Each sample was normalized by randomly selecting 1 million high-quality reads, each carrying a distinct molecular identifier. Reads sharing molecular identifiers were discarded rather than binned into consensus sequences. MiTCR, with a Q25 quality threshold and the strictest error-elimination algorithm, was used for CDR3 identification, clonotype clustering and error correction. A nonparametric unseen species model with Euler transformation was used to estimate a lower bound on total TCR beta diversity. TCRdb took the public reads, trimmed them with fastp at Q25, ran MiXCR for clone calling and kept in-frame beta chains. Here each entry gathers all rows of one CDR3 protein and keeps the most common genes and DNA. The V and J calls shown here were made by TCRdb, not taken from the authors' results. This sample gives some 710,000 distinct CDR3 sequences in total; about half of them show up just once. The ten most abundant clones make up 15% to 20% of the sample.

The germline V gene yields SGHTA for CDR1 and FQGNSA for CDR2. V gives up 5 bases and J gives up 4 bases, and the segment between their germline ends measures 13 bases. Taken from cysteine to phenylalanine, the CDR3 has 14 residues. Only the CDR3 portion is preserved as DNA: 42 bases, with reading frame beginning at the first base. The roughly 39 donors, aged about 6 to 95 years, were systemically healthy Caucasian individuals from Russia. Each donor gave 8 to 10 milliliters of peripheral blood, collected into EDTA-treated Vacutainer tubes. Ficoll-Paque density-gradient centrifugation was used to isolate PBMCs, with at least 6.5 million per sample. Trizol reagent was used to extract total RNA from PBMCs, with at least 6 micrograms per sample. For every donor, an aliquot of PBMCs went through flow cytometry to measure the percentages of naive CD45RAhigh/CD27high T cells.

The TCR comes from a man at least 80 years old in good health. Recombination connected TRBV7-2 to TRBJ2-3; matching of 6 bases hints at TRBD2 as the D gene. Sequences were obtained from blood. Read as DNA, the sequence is TGTGCCAGCAGCCCGCACGGGGGTGCAGATACGCAGTATTTT. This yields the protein CASSPHGGADTQYF.